Shown below are 2 T cell receptor beta chains from a single sample sequenced in a study of cytomegalovirus exposure and HLA in healthy donors. Vbeta (60) and Jbeta (13) primers were used in the PCR. Sequencing was performed with immunoSEQ multiplex PCR; in TCRdb, only in-frame clones are kept and a portion is missing. The sample includes under 65,000 clones, roughly 85% of them seen just once. Sequences were obtained from PBMCs. These receptors were taken from a woman aged 18 to 35 in good health and CMV-seronegative.

The chain carries TRBV29-1 and TRBJ2-1; D unresolved. CDR1 and CDR2 from the germline V gene are SQVTM and ANQGSEA. The CDR3 runs to 13 residues. V lost 7 bases and J 6 bases, leaving 16 bases between the germline ends. The CDR3 region is CSAEVSRGNEQFF. CDR3 nucleotide sequence: TGCAGCGCCGAGGTTAGTCGAGGCAATGAGCAGTTCTTC.

The V and J genes are TRBV11-3 and TRBJ1-6; D uncertain. Trimming took off 3 bases at V and 9 bases at J, with 15 bases between the two ends. This CDR3 has 15 amino acids. Germline values: CDR1 SGHNT, CDR2 YENEEA. The CDR3 DNA reads as TGTGCCAGCAGCTTCACACGAGACGGGGTTTCACCCCTCCACTTT. It yields the protein CASSFTRDGVSPLHF.